Reported below is one TCR beta chain. The antigen remains unidentified. The length of the CDR3 is 15 residues. Trimming cost V 2 bases and J 1 base, with 8 bases left between them. Germline-derived CDR1 and CDR2 are MNHEY and SMNVEV (reference sequence). The PCR employed 60 Vbeta primers together with 13 Jbeta primers. Sequencing was performed with immunoSEQ multiplex PCR; in TCRdb, only in-frame clones are kept and a portion is missing. Of under 200,000 clones in the sample, under 70% were seen once. The data derive from a study of cytomegalovirus exposure and HLA in healthy donors. Study in general: Most donors, 81% of a few hundred genotyped, fell in the Caucasian-associated ancestry cluster.

Study-wide points: TCR beta sequences numbering under 20,000 were associated with HLA alleles at 0.05 false discovery rate in a later analysis. The study labeled 150 or so TCR beta chains cytomegalovirus-associated. More clonal expansion characterized HLA-associated TCR beta chains than equally common others in a later analysis.

The source is a middle-aged woman in good health and CMV-seropositive. Material: PBMCs. The rearrangement joins TRBV27 to TRBJ2-2, with D possibly matching TRBD2 (5 bases). The CDR3 loop is CASSLVEENTGELFF. CDR3 DNA sequence: TGTGCCAGCAGTTTAGTGGAGGAGAACACCGGGGAGCTGTTTTTT.